The 18 T cell receptor beta chains below were found in one sample sequenced in a study of cytomegalovirus exposure and HLA in healthy donors. Use of 60 Vbeta and 13 Jbeta primers characterized the PCR. The data were produced by immunoSEQ multiplex PCR, yet TCRdb's version contains in-frame clones alone and is incomplete. There are approximately 140,000 clones in the sample; about four fifths occur only once, and under 2.5% lies in the top ten. The specimen was PBMCs. The receptors originated from a man younger than 45 in good health and CMV-seronegative.

This chain uses TRBV6-6 with TRBJ2-7; TRBD2 is a possible D gene (5 bases). CDR3 length: 14 amino acids. Trimming removed 6 bases from V and 7 bases from J, with 19 bases in between. The germline CDR1 and CDR2 sequences are MNHNY and SVGAGI (reference sequence). CDR3 in amino acids: CASSSDRTRDEQYF. Written as DNA, the CDR3 is TGTGCCAGCAGCTCGGACCGGACGAGGGATGAGCAGTACTTC.

V usage is TRBV5-1 and J usage is TRBJ2-7; maybe TRBD2 (6 bases). The CDR3 spans 15 residues. Per germline, CDR1 SGHRS and CDR2 YFSETQ. V was clipped by 2 bases and J by 2 bases, with 14 bases between them. The CDR3 loop reads CASSFSPEGTYEQYF. In DNA, the CDR3 is TGCGCCAGCAGCTTCTCACCGGAGGGGACCTACGAGCAGTACTTC. The full variable domain, with the rest looked up from reference TRBV5-1 and TRBJ2-7, is KAGVTQTPRYLIKTRGQQVTLSCSPISGHRSVSWYQQTPGQGLQFLFEYFSETQRNKGNFPGRFSGRQFSNSRSEMNVSTLELGDSALYLCASSFSPEGTYEQYFGPGTRLTVT.

The chain couples TRBV5-5 to TRBJ1-1, with D possibly TRBD1 on 6 matching bases. The CDR3 is 16 amino acids. Germline-derived CDR1 and CDR2 are SGHKS and YYEKEE (reference sequence). V was pared by 0 bases and J by 5 bases, with 17 bases between. The CDR3 here is CASSLASGMQGTEAFF. The CDR3 DNA follows: TGTGCCAGCAGCTTGGCTTCAGGGATGCAGGGGACTGAAGCTTTCTTT.

The V and J genes are TRBV9 and TRBJ2-7; 10 bases align to TRBD2. The V and J ends lost 0 bases and 3 bases, in that order; junction bases with no gene match: 3. Germline CDR1 SGDLS, CDR2 YYNGEE. CDR3 length: 15 amino acids. CDR3 sequence reads: CASSVGTSGVYEQYF. The CDR3 nucleotides read TGTGCCAGCAGCGTAGGGACTAGCGGAGTCTACGAGCAGTACTTC.

The rearrangement joins TRBV28 to TRBJ1-5; D remains unclear. Germline assignment: CDR1 MDHEN and CDR2 SYDVKM. This CDR3 region has 12 residues. V was trimmed by 6 bases and J by 13 bases, leaving 16 bases between them. In DNA form, the CDR3 reads TGTGCCAGCAGACCAAGCACCGGACTACAGCATTTT. It codes for CASRPSTGLQHF.

The rearrangement uses TRBV7-2 and TRBJ1-1; a weak D match, TRBD1 (5 bases). This CDR3 region has 14 residues. Trimming removed 4 bases from V and 4 bases from J, with 13 bases in between. Germline-derived CDR1 and CDR2 are SGHTA and FQGNSA. CDR3 protein: CASSSQGWGTEAFF. For the CDR3, the DNA is TGTGCCAGCAGCTCTCAGGGCTGGGGCACTGAAGCTTTCTTT.

The chain has TRBV27 and TRBJ1-2; possibly TRBD1 for D (5 bases). Germline assignment: CDR1 MNHEY and CDR2 SMNVEV (reference sequence). CDR3 size: 15 residues. Deletions cut 4 bases from V and 3 bases from J, with 15 bases between. Here the CDR3 DNA reads TGTGCCAGCAGTTCCCCTCGCGGGGGAGACTATGGCTACACCTTC. It codes for CASSSPRGGDYGYTF.

The V and J genes are TRBV7-2 and TRBJ2-2, with 8 bases fitting TRBD1. V shed 5 bases, J shed 6 bases, and the junction held 17 bases outside the gene matches. The CDR3 totals 18 residues. Germline lookup yields CDR1 SGHTA and CDR2 FQGNSA. CDR3 sequence: CASSPHPDRGGLSGELFF. In nucleotides, the CDR3 is TGTGCCAGCAGCCCTCACCCAGACAGGGGCGGGCTATCCGGGGAGCTGTTTTTT.

This chain uses TRBV28 with TRBJ2-1; 8 nucleotides align to TRBD1. The CDR3 runs 14 residues. V lost 6 bases, J lost 6 bases, and 7 bases stayed unmatched. Germline-derived CDR1 and CDR2 are MDHEN and SYDVKM. Here the CDR3 reads CASSSGGPSNEQFF. For the CDR3, the DNA is TGTGCCAGCAGCTCAGGGGGCCCATCCAATGAGCAGTTCTTC.

V gene TRBV2 combines with J gene TRBJ1-6, with 9 bases aligning to TRBD1. Trimming cost V 1 base and J 3 bases; bases outside gene matches: 7. The CDR3 extends over 18 amino acids. The germline V gene encodes CDR1 SNHLY and CDR2 FYNNEI. This chain's CDR3 is CASSEGPGTGIYNSPLHF. Written as DNA, the CDR3 is TGTGCCAGCAGTGAAGGCCCCGGGACAGGGATCTATAATTCACCCCTCCACTTT.

This sequence joins TRBV9 and TRBJ2-3; TRBD2 agrees at 7 bases. Germline values: CDR1 SGDLS, CDR2 YYNGEE. The CDR3 totals 15 residues. With 4 bases clipped from V and 2 bases from J, the junction kept 7 bases outside the gene matches. The DNA of the CDR3 is TGTGCCAGCAGCCCAGGGCTAGCGGTCACAGATACGCAGTATTTT. Translated, it gives CASSPGLAVTDTQYF.

The chain employs TRBV28 and TRBJ1-4; D remains ambiguous. CDR3 length equals 17 residues. V was trimmed by 3 bases and J by 7 bases, leaving 21 bases between them. The germline V gene encodes CDR1 MDHEN and CDR2 SYDVKM. CDR3 sequence reads: CASSLPPSGVGSEKLFF. DNA of the CDR3: TGTGCCAGCAGTTTGCCCCCTTCCGGGGTGGGGAGTGAAAAACTGTTTTTT.

This clone was detected a few times. The chain is built from TRBV5-4 and TRBJ2-7; 11 positions agree with TRBD2. Trimming at V came to 5 bases and at J to 1 base, leaving 5 bases not matched to a gene. CDR1 is SGHNT and CDR2 is YYREEE in the germline V gene (reference sequence). The CDR3 totals 15 residues. The CDR3 protein is CASSSGTSGSYEQYF. In nucleotides, the CDR3 is TGTGCCAGCAGTTCCGGGACTAGCGGATCCTACGAGCAGTACTTC.

This clone was detected only once. The rearrangement uses TRBV7-4 and TRBJ2-1; 7 nucleotides match TRBD1. The CDR3 has 15 amino acids. The V and J ends lost 8 bases and 0 bases, in that order; junction bases with no gene match: 7. From germline, CDR1 is SGHVT and CDR2 SQSDAQ. The CDR3, as DNA: TGTGCCAGCTCAGGGGGAGTAGTCTCCTACAATGAGCAGTTCTTC. Translating it yields CASSGGVVSYNEQFF.

The rearrangement uses TRBV10-1 and TRBJ2-1, with TRBD1 identical over 9 bases. In germline, CDR1 is WNHNN, CDR2 SYGVQD (reference sequence). V dropped 7 bases and J dropped 3; count of bases not matched to a gene: 13. The CDR3 totals 17 residues. The CDR3 nucleotides are TGCGCCAGCATCCTAAACTTGACAGGGGGGGTCTACAATGAGCAGTTCTTC. This gives the protein CASILNLTGGVYNEQFF.

The chain has TRBV25-1 and TRBJ2-2; D possibly corresponds to TRBD2 (5 bases). CDR1 MGHDK and CDR2 SYGVNS come from the germline V gene. The CDR3 has 13 amino acids. V lost 6 bases and J lost 6, with 11 bases in between. CDR3 nucleotide sequence: TGTGCCAGCAGCCGAGGACTTCCCGGGGAGCTGTTTTTT. The encoded protein is CASSRGLPGELFF.

The chain has TRBV23-1 and TRBJ1-1; TRBD1 aligns across 7 bases. TRBV23-1 has ORF status, its function being uncertain. With 1 base clipped from V and 5 bases from J, the junction kept 7 bases outside the gene matches. This CDR3 has 15 residues. The CDR3 protein is CASSQLDRIGTEAFF. DNA of the CDR3: TGCGCCAGCAGTCAATTGGACAGGATTGGGACTGAAGCTTTCTTT.

The V and J genes are TRBV19 and TRBJ1-5; D may be TRBD1 (6 bases). Per the germline V gene, CDR1 is LNHDA and CDR2 is SQIVND (reference sequence). CDR3 length equals 14 residues. Trimming removed 7 bases from V and 9 bases from J, with 19 bases in between. Here the CDR3 DNA reads TGTGCCAGTACCGACCAGGGGTCCCACTTGCCCCAGCATTTT. Its protein product is CASTDQGSHLPQHF.